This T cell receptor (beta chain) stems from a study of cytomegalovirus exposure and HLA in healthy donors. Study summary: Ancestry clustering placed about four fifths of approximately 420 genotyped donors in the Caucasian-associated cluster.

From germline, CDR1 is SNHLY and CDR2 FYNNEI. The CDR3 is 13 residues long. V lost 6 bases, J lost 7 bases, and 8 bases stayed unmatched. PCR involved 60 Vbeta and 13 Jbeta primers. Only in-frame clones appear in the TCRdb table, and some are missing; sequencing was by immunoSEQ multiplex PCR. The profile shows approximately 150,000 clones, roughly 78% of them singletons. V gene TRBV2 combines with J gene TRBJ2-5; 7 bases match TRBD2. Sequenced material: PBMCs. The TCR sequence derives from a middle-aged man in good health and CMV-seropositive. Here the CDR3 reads CASSQGGEATQYF. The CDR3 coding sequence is TGTGCCAGCAGCCAGGGAGGGGAGGCGACCCAGTACTTC.